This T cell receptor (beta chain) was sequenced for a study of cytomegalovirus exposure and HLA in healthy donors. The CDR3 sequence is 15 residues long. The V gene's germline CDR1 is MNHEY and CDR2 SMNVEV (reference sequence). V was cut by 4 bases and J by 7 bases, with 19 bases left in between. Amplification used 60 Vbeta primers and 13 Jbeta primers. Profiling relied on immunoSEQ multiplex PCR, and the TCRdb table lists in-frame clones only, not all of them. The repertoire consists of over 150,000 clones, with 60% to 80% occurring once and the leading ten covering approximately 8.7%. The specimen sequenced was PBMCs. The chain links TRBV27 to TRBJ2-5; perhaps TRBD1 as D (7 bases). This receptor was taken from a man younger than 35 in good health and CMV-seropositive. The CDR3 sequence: CASSSTPSGGGTQYF. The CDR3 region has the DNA TGTGCCAGCAGTTCCACTCCCTCAGGGGGAGGGACCCAGTACTTC.